This T cell receptor beta chain was sequenced during a study of blood T cell repertoires in COVID-19. For the study at large: COVID-19 samples from acute and convalescent phases originated in the United States, Italy and Spain. Nucleic acid was either cDNA or gDNA, and it came from T cells, B-cell-depleted T cells, or PBMCs.

In the original processing: It was from reference gene primer amplification that nucleated cell counts were estimated. Assay used: immunoSEQ multiplex PCR; TCRdb lists only in-frame clones, some missing. That table is the source of V, J and clone size, and D and trimming were worked out from the DNA. The sample shows fewer than 250,000 clones, approximately 82% of them seen only once. What was sequenced was peripheral blood. This TCR came from a man aged 50-60 years with active or convalescent COVID-19.

The CDR3 region has the DNA TGCGCCAGCAGCCCCCTTAGTCTTGCGCGGGGGGGGACCACCTACGAGCAGTACTTC. Protein product: CASSPLSLARGGTTYEQYF. This chain connects TRBV23-1 to TRBJ2-7; TRBD2 matches at 9 bases. TRBV23-1 is filed as an ORF, its function uncertain. V dropped 6 bases and J dropped 2; count of bases not matched to a gene: 20. This CDR3 region has 19 residues.